This passage covers 24 T cell receptor beta chains from one sample sequenced in a study of T cell responses to AZD1222 COVID-19 vaccine (dated by TCRdb to the early 2020s). Receptors were amplified or captured by the immunoSEQ multiplex PCR assay. TCRdb took this table from immuneACCESS and kept in-frame rearrangements with V and J called. Such tables lack part of the clones; where checked against another copy, unresolved V genes explain under half of the gap, and the rest is unexplained. The sample has 130,000 to 150,000 clones on record, roughly 91% of them singletons. The top ten clones comprise 1.5% to 2% of the sample. The time point label for this specimen denotes: baseline before first vaccination. Source: peripheral blood, taken on day 0 of AZD1222 vaccination. The receptors derive from an adult in good health.

This rearrangement joins TRBV29-1 to TRBJ1-2; D gene ambiguous. V shed 5 bases and J shed 6 bases, with 16 bases lying between them. CDR1 and CDR2 from the germline V gene are SQVTM and ANQGSEA. This CDR3 is built from 13 residues. The CDR3 coding sequence is TGCAGCGTTACGCCCCGGGCAGAGAATGGCTACACCTTC. It codes for CSVTPRAENGYTF.

This sequence joins TRBV5-5 and TRBJ1-5; tentatively, D is TRBD1 (5 bases). CDR3 length: 15 amino acids. The V gene lost 0 bases and the J gene lost 4 bases, with 11 bases spanning the gap. Germline V CDR1 and CDR2: SGHKS, YYEKEE (reference sequence). CDR3 loop: CASSLGGTSNQPQHF. The CDR3 DNA reads as TGTGCCAGCAGCTTGGGGGGGACCTCAAATCAGCCCCAGCATTTT.

V gene TRBV5-1 combines with J gene TRBJ1-5; D ambiguous. Trimming removed 7 bases from V and 0 bases from J, with 8 bases in between. Germline CDR1 and CDR2: SGHRS and YFSETQ. This CDR3 is 13 amino acids long. The CDR3 region has the DNA TGCGCCAGCGCAGAGTATAGCAATCAGCCCCAGCATTTT. It specifies CASAEYSNQPQHF. The whole variable domain, remainder taken from reference TRBV5-1 and TRBJ1-5, is KAGVTQTPRYLIKTRGQQVTLSCSPISGHRSVSWYQQTPGQGLQFLFEYFSETQRNKGNFPGRFSGRQFSNSRSEMNVSTLELGDSALYLCASAEYSNQPQHFGDGTRLSIL.

The chain recombines TRBV2 with TRBJ1-1, with TRBD1 as a possible D gene (6 bases). Trimming removed 8 bases at V and 3 bases at J, with 10 bases between. The CDR3 is 12 residues long. Germline V gene sequence: CDR1 SNHLY, CDR2 FYNNEI. The CDR3 DNA reads as TGTGCCAGCGAAACAGGGTACACTGAAGCTTTCTTT. This codes for CASETGYTEAFF.

The V and J genes are TRBV20-1 and TRBJ1-2; D is uncertain. Germline values: CDR1 DFQATT, CDR2 SNEGSKA (reference sequence). V was pared by 1 base and J by 6 bases, with 6 bases between. The CDR3 is 11 amino acids. CDR3 protein: CSARVGDGYTF. The DNA of the CDR3 is TGCAGTGCTAGAGTGGGTGATGGCTACACCTTC.

This chain links TRBV25-1 with TRBJ1-1, with TRBD1 matching over 9 bases. The V and J ends lost 1 base and 4 bases, in that order; junction bases with no gene match: 4. Per germline, CDR1 MGHDK and CDR2 SYGVNS. The CDR3 runs to 15 residues. The CDR3 loop reads CASSEWDRVGTEAFF. The CDR3 DNA sequence: TGTGCCAGCAGTGAATGGGACAGGGTGGGCACTGAAGCTTTCTTT.

CDR3 loop: CASSLALGQGANTGELFF. The CDR3 DNA reads TGTGCCAGCAGCTTAGCGCTAGGACAGGGGGCCAACACCGGGGAGCTGTTTTTT. This chain uses TRBV7-9 with TRBJ2-2, with TRBD1 matching 11 bases. CDR3 size: 18 residues. Germline V gene lookup returns CDR1 SEHNR and CDR2 FQNEAQ (reference sequence). After removal of 0 bases from V and 2 bases from J, the junction contained 5 bases not matched to a gene.

V is TRBV19 and J is TRBJ2-7; D might be TRBD1 or TRBD2, each matching 5 bases. CDR3 length equals 12 residues. Trimming took 6 bases from V and 0 from J, leaving 6 bases between them. Germline V lookup: CDR1 LNHDA, CDR2 SQIVND (reference sequence). The CDR3 coding sequence is TGTGCCAGTAGGGGGGACTCCTACGAGCAGTACTTC. Its translation: CASRGDSYEQYF.

The chain employs TRBV6-8 and TRBJ2-7, with TRBD2 as a possible D gene (5 bases). V lost 4 bases, J lost 1 base, and 14 bases lay in between. The CDR3 consists of 15 residues. From germline, CDR1 is MNHGY and CDR2 SAAAGT. CDR3 sequence reads: CASSCSREGSYEQYF. DNA of the CDR3: TGTGCCAGCAGTTGTTCTAGAGAGGGTTCCTACGAGCAGTACTTC.

The V call is TRBV7-3, the J call TRBJ1-1, with D uncertain. The V gene's germline CDR1 is SGHTA and CDR2 FQGTGA. The CDR3 is made up of 14 amino acids. V lost 5 bases to trimming and J lost 2 bases, with 12 bases between them. CDR3 coding DNA: TGTGCCAGCAGCCAAAGACGGGGAAACACTGAAGCTTTCTTT. Translated, it gives CASSQRRGNTEAFF.

The chain is built from TRBV4-2 and TRBJ1-1; D ambiguous. The germline V gene has CDR1 LGHNA and CDR2 YNFKEQ. The CDR3 runs to 13 residues. V gave up 2 bases and J gave up 0 bases, with 4 bases separating them. The CDR3 DNA reads as TGTGCCAGCAGCCAAAAGCTGAACACTGAAGCTTTCTTT. This gives the protein CASSQKLNTEAFF.

The chain couples TRBV6-5 to TRBJ2-3; no firm D call. Trimming cost V 6 bases and J 9 bases, with 16 bases left between them. The CDR3 is 13 residues long. Germline-derived CDR1 and CDR2 are MNHEY and SVGAGI. The chain's CDR3 is CASRDGPQLTQYF. The CDR3 DNA reads TGTGCCAGCAGAGACGGCCCTCAGTTGACGCAGTATTTT.

The chain carries TRBV5-1 and TRBJ1-1, with 10 bases aligning to TRBD1. The V gene end was trimmed by 0 bases and the J gene end by 5 bases; junction bases not matched to a gene: 16. The CDR3 has 19 residues. The germline CDR1 and CDR2 sequences are SGHRS and YFSETQ. This CDR3 reads CASSLEGKLSTGGGTEAFF. CDR3 in DNA: TGCGCCAGCAGCTTGGAGGGGAAACTATCGACAGGGGGCGGGACTGAAGCTTTCTTT.

This clone was observed a single time. This chain uses TRBV5-6 with TRBJ1-5; D not resolved. In germline, CDR1 is SGHDT, CDR2 YYEEEE. The CDR3 is 16 residues long. V lost 2 bases, J lost 5 bases, and 17 bases lay in between. The CDR3 sequence: CASSFRFAGEYQPQHF. CDR3 sequence (DNA): TGTGCCAGCAGCTTTAGGTTTGCTGGGGAGTATCAGCCCCAGCATTTT.

The J gene is TRBJ1-3, the V gene TRBV6-5; 7 nucleotides agree with TRBD1. V gave up 7 bases and J gave up 5 bases; unmatched junction bases: 11. The germline CDR1 and CDR2 sequences are MNHEY and SVGAGI. This CDR3 region has 15 residues. The CDR3 sequence: CASTLEGARRNTIYF. The CDR3 coding sequence is TGTGCCAGCACCCTCGAGGGGGCCCGAAGAAACACCATATATTTT.

This chain uses TRBV12-3 or TRBV12-4 with TRBJ1-1; D is perhaps TRBD1 (6 bases). With 5 bases removed from V and 11 bases from J, the gap between germline ends came to 12 bases. The CDR3 loop spans 11 amino acids. CDR3 sequence (DNA): TGTGCCAGCAGTGAGGGAGGGGGGGCTTTCTTT. It codes for CASSEGGGAFF.

The CDR3 DNA reads TGTGCCACTCGGCGGGGAGCAGCTTATGGCTACACCTTC. Translated, it gives CATRRGAAYGYTF. The rearrangement joins TRBV12-3 or TRBV12-4 to TRBJ1-2; D is unresolved. Trimming left V 10 bases short and J 5 bases short, with 17 bases between. CDR3 length: 13 residues.

The chain carries TRBV25-1 and TRBJ1-2; 8 bases map to TRBD1. Per germline, CDR1 MGHDK and CDR2 SYGVNS. The CDR3 consists of 15 residues. J gave up 7 bases and V 3 bases, and 10 bases lay outside the gene matches. The CDR3 spells CASSESGTGLGGYTF. As DNA, the CDR3 is TGTGCCAGCAGTGAGAGTGGGACAGGCCTCGGTGGCTACACCTTC.

The chain carries TRBV14 and TRBJ2-2, with 9 bases that match TRBD1. Germline-derived CDR1 and CDR2 are SGHDN and FVKESK. The CDR3 loop spans 15 amino acids. Trimming at V came to 4 bases and at J to 3 bases, leaving 3 bases not matched to a gene. CDR3 in DNA: TGTGCCAGCAGCCCGGGACAGGGTTACACCGGGGAGCTGTTTTTT. Translation: CASSPGQGYTGELFF.

The rearrangement joins TRBV29-1 to TRBJ1-1, with TRBD1 as a possible D gene (5 bases). The CDR3 loop spans 15 amino acids. The V gene lost 5 bases and the J gene lost 0 bases, with 16 bases spanning the gap. The germline CDR1 and CDR2 sequences are SQVTM and ANQGSEA. In DNA form, the CDR3 reads TGCAGCGTTAATCCCAGGGCCCCCATGAACACTGAAGCTTTCTTT. Encoded protein: CSVNPRAPMNTEAFF.

The J gene is TRBJ1-2, the V gene TRBV27; TRBD1 is a possible D gene (6 bases). Per the germline V gene, CDR1 is MNHEY and CDR2 is SMNVEV (reference sequence). The CDR3 is 15 amino acids. Trimming took 0 bases from V and 3 from J, leaving 11 bases between them. CDR3 sequence (DNA): TGTGCCAGCAGTTTATCGCGGGACATCCACTATGGCTACACCTTC. Amino acids: CASSLSRDIHYGYTF.

This chain joins TRBV27 and TRBJ1-2; D ambiguous. The length of the CDR3 is 13 residues. The V end lost 5 bases, the J end lost 4 bases, and 11 bases lay between the germline ends. Looked up from germline, CDR1 is MNHEY and CDR2 is SMNVEV (reference sequence). Written as DNA, the CDR3 is TGTGCCAGCAGTCTCGGAGGTAGCTATGGCTACACCTTC. It yields the protein CASSLGGSYGYTF.

The chain employs TRBV6-2 or TRBV6-3 and TRBJ1-2; 8 bases line up with TRBD1. CDR1 and CDR2 (germline): MNHEY, SVGEGT. The CDR3 runs to 13 residues. V shed 6 bases and J 5 bases; nucleotides not matched to a gene: 5. DNA of the CDR3: TGTGCCAGCAGCCCGGACAGGGAATATGGCTACACCTTC. Its protein product is CASSPDREYGYTF.

This rearrangement joins TRBV7-2 to TRBJ1-4; D not resolved. Trimming shortened V by 2 bases and J by 4 bases, and 14 bases separated the two germline ends. The CDR3 consists of 16 residues. Germline V CDR1 and CDR2: SGHTA, FQGNSA. The DNA for the CDR3 is TGTGCCAGCAGCTTAATCTTCTCCAACTTTAATGAAAAACTGTTTTTT. Translating it yields CASSLIFSNFNEKLFF. The complete variable domain, with remaining parts taken from reference TRBV7-2 and TRBJ1-4, reads GAGVSQSPSNKVTEKGKDVELRCDPISGHTALYWYRQSLGQGLEFLIYFQGNSAPDKSGLPSDRFSAERTGGSVSTLTIQRTQQEDSAVYLCASSLIFSNFNEKLFFGSGTQLSVL.